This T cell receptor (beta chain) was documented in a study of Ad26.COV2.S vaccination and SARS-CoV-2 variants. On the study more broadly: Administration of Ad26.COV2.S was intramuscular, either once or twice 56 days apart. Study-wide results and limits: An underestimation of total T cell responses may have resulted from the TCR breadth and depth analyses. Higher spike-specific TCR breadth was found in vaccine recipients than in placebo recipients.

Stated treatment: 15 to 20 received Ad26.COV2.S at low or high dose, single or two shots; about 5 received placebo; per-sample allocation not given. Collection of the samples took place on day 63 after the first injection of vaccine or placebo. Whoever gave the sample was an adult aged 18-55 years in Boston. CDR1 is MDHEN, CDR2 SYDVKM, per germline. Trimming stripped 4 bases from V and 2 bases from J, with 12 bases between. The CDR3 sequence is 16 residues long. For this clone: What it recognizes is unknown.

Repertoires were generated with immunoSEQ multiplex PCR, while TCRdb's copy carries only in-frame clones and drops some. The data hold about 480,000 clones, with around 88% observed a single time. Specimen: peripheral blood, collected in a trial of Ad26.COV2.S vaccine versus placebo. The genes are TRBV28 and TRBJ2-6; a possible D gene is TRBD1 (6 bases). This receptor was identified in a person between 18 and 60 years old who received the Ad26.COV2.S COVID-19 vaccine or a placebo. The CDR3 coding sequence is TGTGCCAGCAGTTCAGGGGTACACGCTGGGGCCAACGTCCTGACTTTC. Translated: CASSSGVHAGANVLTF.